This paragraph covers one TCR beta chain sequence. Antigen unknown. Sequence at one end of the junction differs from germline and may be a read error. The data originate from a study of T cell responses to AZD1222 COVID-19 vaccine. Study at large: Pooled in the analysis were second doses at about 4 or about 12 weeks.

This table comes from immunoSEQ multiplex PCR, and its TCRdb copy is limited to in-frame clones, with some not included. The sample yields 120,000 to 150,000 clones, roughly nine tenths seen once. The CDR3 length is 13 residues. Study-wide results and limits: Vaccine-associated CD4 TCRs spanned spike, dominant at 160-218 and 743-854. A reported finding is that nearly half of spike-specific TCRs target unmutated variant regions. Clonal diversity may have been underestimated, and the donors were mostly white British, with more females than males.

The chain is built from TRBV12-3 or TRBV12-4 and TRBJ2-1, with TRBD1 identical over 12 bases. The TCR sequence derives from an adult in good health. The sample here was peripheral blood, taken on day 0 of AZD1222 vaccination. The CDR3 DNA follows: TGTGCCAGCAGGCGGGGACAGGGGGCCTCCTTGGTCTTC. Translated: CASRRGQGASLVF.